Described below is a single T cell receptor beta chain sequence and its context. What it binds is unknown. These data come from a study of cytomegalovirus exposure and HLA in healthy donors. Notes on the study in general: The authors later linked a missense DCLRE1C variant to TCR beta V- and J-gene trimming. The likely explanation for a cluster of highly shared sequence variants was sequencing artifact.

This CDR3 region has 15 residues. Per germline, CDR1 SGDLS and CDR2 YYNGEE. With V trimmed by 4 bases and J by 3 bases, 7 bases remained unmatched. Primers: 60 Vbeta forward and 13 Jbeta reverse. Under the authors' procedure: A later analysis counted around 80 million unique TCR beta chains, around 10 million shared. Clones were sequenced by immunoSEQ multiplex PCR, and TCRdb holds only the in-frame ones, with some missing. V and J calls and clone size are given by that table; D and trimming were obtained from the DNA. The sample consists of 300,000 or so clones, around four fifths of them appearing once.

Sequencing was performed on PBMCs. The TCR comes from a woman aged 40 to 50 in good health and CMV-seropositive. The chain links TRBV9 to TRBJ2-3; 8 bases agree with TRBD2. For the CDR3, the DNA is TGTGCCAGCAGCTTCAGCGGGAGTTGGACAGATACGCAGTATTTT. Amino acid sequence: CASSFSGSWTDTQYF.